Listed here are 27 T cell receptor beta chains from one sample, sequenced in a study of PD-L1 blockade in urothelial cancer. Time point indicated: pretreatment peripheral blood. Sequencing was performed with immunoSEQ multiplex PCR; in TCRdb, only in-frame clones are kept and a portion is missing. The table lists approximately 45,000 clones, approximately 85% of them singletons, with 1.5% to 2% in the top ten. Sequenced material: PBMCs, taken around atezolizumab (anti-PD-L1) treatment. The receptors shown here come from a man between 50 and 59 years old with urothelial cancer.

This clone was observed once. The CDR3 protein is CASSPTTGFGYGYTF. In DNA form, the CDR3 reads TGTGCCAGCAGTCCTACGACAGGGTTTGGCTATGGCTACACCTTC. V usage is TRBV2 and J usage is TRBJ1-2; 7 bases fit TRBD1. This CDR3 contains 15 residues. V dropped 5 bases and J dropped 4; count of bases not matched to a gene: 10. The germline V gene has CDR1 SNHLY and CDR2 FYNNEI.

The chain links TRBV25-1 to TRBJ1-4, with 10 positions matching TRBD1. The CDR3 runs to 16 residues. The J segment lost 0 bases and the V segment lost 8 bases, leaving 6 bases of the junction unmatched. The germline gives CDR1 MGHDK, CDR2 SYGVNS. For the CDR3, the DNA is TGTGCCAGCGGGACAGGGGTGATTGCAACTAATGAAAAACTGTTTTTT. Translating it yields CASGTGVIATNEKLFF.

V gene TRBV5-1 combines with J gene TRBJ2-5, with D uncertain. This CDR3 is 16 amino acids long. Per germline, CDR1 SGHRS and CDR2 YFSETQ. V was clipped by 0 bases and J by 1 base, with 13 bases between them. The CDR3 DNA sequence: TGCGCCAGCAGCTTGGTGGGCCATTCTCTCCAAGAGACCCAGTACTTC. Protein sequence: CASSLVGHSLQETQYF.

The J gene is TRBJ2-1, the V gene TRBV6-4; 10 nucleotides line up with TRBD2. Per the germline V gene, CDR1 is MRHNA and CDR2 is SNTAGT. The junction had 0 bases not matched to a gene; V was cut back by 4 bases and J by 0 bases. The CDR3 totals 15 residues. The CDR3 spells CASSASGSSYNEQFF. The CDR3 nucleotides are TGTGCCAGCAGTGCTAGCGGGAGCTCCTACAATGAGCAGTTCTTC.

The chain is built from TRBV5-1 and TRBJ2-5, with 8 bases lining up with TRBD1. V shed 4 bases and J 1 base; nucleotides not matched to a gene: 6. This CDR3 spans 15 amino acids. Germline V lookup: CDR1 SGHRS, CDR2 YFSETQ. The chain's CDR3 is CASSPGGTGQETQYF. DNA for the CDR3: TGCGCCAGCAGCCCGGGCGGGACAGGCCAAGAGACCCAGTACTTC.

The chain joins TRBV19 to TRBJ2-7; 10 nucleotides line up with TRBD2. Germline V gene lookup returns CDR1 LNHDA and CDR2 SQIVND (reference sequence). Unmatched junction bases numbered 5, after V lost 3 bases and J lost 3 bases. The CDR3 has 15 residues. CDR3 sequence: CASSISLAGVYEQYF. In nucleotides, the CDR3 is TGTGCCAGTAGTATCTCGCTAGCGGGAGTCTACGAGCAGTACTTC.

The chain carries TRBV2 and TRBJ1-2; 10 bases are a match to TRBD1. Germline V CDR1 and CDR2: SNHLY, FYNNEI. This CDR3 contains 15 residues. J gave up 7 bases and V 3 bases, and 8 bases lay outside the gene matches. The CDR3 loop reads CASSDPGQGKVGYTF. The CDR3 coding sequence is TGTGCCAGCAGTGATCCGGGACAGGGGAAGGTTGGCTACACCTTC.

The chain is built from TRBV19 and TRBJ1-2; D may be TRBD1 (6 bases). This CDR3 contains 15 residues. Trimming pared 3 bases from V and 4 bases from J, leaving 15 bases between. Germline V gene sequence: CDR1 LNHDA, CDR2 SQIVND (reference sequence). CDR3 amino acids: CASSMKAGGFYGYTF. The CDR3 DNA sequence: TGTGCCAGTAGTATGAAGGCGGGGGGCTTCTATGGCTACACCTTC.

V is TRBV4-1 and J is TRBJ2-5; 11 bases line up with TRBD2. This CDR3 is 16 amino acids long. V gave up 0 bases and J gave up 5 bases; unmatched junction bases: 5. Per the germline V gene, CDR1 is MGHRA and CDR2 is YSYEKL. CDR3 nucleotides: TGCGCCAGCAGCCAAGATTCCCCTAGCGGGGGGGAGACCCAGTACTTC. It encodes CASSQDSPSGGETQYF.

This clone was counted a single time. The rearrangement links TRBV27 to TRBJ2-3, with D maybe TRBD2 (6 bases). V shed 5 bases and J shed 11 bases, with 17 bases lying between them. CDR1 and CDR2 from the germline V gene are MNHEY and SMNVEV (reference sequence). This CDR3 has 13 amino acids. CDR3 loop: CASSPPASELQYF. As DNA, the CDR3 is TGTGCCAGCAGTCCCCCGGCTAGCGAGCTGCAGTATTTT.

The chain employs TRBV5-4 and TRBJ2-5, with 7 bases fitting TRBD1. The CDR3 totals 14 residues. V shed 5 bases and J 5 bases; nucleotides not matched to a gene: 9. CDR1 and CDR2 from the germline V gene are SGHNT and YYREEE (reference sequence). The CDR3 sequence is CASSSKRGQETQYF. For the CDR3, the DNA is TGTGCCAGCAGTTCGAAGAGGGGACAGGAGACCCAGTACTTC.

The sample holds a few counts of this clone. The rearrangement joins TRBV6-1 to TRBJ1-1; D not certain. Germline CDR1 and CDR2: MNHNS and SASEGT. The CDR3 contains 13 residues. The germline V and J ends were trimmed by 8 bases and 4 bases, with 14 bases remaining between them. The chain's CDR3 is CASPIPGSTEAFF. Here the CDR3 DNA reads TGTGCCAGCCCAATCCCGGGGTCCACTGAAGCTTTCTTT.

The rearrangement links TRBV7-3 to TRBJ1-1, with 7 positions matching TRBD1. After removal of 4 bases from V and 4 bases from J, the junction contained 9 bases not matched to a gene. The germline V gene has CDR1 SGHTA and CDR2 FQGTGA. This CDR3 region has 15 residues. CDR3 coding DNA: TGTGCCAGCAGCTCTACAGGGGCCGGGGTCACTGAAGCTTTCTTT. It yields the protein CASSSTGAGVTEAFF.

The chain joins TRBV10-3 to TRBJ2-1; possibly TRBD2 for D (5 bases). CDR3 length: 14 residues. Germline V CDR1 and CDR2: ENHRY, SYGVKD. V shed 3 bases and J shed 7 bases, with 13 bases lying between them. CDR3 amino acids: CAISDVEGLNEQFF. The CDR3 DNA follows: TGTGCCATCAGTGACGTCGAAGGACTGAATGAGCAGTTCTTC.

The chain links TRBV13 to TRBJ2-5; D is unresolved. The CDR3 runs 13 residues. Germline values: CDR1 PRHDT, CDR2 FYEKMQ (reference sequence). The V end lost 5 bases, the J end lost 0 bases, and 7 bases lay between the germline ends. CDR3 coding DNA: TGTGCCAGCAGCCTGCGCAACCAAGAGACCCAGTACTTC. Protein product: CASSLRNQETQYF.

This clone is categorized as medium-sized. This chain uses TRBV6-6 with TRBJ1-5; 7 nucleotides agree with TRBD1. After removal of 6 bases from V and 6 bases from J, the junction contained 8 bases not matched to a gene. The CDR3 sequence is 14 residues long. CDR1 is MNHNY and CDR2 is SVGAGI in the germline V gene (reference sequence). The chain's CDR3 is CASRNDRDSQPQHF. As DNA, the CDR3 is TGTGCCAGCAGAAATGACAGGGATAGTCAGCCCCAGCATTTT.

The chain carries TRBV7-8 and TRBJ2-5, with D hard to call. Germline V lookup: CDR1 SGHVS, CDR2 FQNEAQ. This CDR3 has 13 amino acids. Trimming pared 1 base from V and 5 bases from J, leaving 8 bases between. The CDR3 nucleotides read TGTGCCAGCAGCTTAGGTCACATGGAGACCCAGTACTTC. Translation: CASSLGHMETQYF.

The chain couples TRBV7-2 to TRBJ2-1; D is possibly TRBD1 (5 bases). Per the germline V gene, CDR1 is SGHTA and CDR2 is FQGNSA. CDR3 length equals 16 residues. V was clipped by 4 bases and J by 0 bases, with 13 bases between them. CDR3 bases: TGTGCCAGCAGCTCTCAGGGCCGGAGCTCCTACAATGAGCAGTTCTTC. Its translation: CASSSQGRSSYNEQFF. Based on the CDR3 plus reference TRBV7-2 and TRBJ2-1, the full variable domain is GAGVSQSPSNKVTEKGKDVELRCDPISGHTALYWYRQSLGQGLEFLIYFQGNSAPDKSGLPSDRFSAERTGGSVSTLTIQRTQQEDSAVYLCASSSQGRSSYNEQFFGPGTRLTVL.

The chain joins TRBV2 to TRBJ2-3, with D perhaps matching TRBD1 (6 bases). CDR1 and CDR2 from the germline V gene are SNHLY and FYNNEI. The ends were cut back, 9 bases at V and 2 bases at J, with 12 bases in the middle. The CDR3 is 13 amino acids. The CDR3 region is CASSQGYTDTQYF. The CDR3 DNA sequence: TGTGCCAGTAGTCAGGGGTACACAGATACGCAGTATTTT.

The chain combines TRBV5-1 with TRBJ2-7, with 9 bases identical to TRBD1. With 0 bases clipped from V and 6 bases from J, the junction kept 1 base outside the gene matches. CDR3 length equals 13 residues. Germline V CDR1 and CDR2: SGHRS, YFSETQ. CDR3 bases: TGCGCCAGCAGCTTGGACAGGGGGCCCGAGCAGTACGTC. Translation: CASSLDRGPEQYV.

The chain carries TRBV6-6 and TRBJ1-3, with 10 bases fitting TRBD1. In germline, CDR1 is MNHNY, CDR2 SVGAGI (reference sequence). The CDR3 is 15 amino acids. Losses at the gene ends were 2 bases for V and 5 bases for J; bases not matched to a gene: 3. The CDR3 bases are TGTGCCAGCAGTTACCAGGGACAGGGGAGAAACACCATATATTTT. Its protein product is CASSYQGQGRNTIYF.

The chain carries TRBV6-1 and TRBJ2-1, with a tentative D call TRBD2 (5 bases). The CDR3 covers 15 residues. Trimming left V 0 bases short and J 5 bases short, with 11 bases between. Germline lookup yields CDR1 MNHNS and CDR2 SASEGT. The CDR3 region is CASSEALGGHNEQFF. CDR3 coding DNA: TGTGCCAGCAGTGAAGCGCTGGGCGGGCACAATGAGCAGTTCTTC.

CDR3 nucleotide sequence: TGTGCCAGCAGATTTCTAGCGTACGGGGAGCTGTTTTTT. Its protein product is CASRFLAYGELFF. The genes are TRBV14 and TRBJ2-2; a weak D match, TRBD2 (6 bases). CDR1 SGHDN and CDR2 FVKESK come from the germline V gene. V was cut by 6 bases and J by 7 bases, with 12 bases left in between. CDR3 size: 13 residues.

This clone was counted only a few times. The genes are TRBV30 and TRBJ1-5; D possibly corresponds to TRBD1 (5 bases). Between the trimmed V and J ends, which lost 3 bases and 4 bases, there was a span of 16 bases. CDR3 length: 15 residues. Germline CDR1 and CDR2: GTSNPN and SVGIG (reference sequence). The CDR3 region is CAWSNLGGMNQPQHF. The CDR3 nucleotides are TGTGCCTGGAGCAATCTCGGGGGGATGAATCAGCCCCAGCATTTT.

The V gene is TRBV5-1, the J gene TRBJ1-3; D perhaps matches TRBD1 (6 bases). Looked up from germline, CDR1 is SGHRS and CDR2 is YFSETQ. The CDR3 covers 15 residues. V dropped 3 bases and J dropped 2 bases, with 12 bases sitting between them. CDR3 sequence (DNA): TGCGCCAGCAGCTCTGGGACATTGCCTGGAAACACCATATATTTT. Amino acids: CASSSGTLPGNTIYF.

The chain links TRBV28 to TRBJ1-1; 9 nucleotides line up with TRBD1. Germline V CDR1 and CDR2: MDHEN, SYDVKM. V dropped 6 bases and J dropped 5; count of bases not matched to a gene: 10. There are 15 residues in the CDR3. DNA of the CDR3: TGTGCCAGCAGCTCCGAAGGGACAGGGTTAACTGAAGCTTTCTTT. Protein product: CASSSEGTGLTEAFF.

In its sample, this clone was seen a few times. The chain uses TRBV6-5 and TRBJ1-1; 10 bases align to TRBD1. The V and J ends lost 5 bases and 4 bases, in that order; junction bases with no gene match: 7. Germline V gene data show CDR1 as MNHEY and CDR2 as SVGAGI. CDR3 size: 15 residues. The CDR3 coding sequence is TGTGCCAGCAGTCGGGACAGGGGATCGGGCACTGAAGCTTTCTTT. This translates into CASSRDRGSGTEAFF.